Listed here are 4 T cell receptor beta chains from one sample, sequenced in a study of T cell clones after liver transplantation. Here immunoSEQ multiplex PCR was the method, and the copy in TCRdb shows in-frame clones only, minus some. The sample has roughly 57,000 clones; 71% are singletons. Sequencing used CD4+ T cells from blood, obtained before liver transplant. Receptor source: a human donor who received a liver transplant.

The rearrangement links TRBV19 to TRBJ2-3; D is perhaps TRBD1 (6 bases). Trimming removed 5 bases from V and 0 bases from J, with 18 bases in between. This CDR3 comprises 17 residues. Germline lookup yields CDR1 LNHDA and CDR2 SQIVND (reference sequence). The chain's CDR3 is CASSALSQGTSTDTQYF. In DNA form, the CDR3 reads TGTGCCAGTAGTGCCTTAAGTCAGGGGACGAGCACAGATACGCAGTATTTT.

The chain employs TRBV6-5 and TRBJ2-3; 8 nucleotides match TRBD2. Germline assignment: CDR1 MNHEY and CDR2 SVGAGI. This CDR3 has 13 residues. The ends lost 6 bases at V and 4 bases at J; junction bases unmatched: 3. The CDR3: CASRTAGADTQYF. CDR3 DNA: TGTGCCAGCAGGACAGCGGGGGCAGATACGCAGTATTTT.

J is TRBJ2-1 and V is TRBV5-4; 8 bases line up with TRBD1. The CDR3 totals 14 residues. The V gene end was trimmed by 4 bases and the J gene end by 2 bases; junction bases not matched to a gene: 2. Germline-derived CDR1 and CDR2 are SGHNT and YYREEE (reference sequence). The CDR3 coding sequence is TGTGCCAGCAGCCCGGACAGGGCCTACAATGAGCAGTTCTTC. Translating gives CASSPDRAYNEQFF.

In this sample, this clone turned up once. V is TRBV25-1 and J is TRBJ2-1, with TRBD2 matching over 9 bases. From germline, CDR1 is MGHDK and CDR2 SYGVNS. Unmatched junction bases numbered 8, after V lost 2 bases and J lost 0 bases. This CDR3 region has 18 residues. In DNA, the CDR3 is TGTGCCAGCAGTGAAGAATACAGCGGGGGGCACTCCTACAATGAGCAGTTCTTC. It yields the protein CASSEEYSGGHSYNEQFF.